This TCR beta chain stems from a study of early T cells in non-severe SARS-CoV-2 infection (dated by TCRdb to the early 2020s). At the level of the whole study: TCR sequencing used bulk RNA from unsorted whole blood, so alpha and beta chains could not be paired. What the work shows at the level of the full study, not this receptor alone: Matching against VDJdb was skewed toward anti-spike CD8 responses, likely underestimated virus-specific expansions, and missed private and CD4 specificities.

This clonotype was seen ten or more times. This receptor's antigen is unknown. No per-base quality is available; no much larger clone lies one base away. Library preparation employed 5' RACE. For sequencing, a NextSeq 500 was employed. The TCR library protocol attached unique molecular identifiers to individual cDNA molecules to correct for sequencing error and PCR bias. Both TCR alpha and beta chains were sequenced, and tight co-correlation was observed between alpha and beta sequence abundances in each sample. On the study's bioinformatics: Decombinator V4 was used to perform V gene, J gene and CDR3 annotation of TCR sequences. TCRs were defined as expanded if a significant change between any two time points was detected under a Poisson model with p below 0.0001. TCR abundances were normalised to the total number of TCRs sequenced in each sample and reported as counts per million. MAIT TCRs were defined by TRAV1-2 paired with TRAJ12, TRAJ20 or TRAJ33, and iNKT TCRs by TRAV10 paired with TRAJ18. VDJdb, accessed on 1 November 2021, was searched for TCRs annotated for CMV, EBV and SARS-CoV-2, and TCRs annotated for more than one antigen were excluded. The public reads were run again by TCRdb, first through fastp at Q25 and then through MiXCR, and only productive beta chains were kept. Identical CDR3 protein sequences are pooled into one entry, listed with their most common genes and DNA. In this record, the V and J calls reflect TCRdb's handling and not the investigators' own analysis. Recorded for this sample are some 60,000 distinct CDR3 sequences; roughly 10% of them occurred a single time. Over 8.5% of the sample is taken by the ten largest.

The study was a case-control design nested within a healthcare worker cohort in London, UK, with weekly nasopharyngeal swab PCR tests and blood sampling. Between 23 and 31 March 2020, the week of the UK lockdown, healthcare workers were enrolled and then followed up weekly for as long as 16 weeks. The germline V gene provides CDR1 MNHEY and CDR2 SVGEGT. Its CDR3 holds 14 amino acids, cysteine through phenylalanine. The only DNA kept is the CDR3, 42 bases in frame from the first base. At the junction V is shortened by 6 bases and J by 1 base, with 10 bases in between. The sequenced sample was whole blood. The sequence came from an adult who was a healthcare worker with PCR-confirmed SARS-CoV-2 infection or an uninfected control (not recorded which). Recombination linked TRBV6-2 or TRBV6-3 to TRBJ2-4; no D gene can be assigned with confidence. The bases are TGTGCCAGCAGCCCAGGTTTGGCCAAAAACATTCAGTACTTC. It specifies CASSPGLAKNIQYF.